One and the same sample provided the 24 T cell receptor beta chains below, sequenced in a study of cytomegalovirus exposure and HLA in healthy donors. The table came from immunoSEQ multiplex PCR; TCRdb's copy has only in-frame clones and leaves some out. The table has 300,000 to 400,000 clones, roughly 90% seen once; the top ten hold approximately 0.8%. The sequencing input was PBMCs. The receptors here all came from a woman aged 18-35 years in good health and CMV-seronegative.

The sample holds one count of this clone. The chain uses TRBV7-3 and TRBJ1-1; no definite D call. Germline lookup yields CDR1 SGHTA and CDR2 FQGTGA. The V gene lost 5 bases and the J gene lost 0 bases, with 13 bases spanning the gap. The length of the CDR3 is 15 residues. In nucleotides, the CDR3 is TGTGCCAGCAGCCCCCGCGAAGGAGTGAACACTGAAGCTTTCTTT. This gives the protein CASSPREGVNTEAFF.

CDR3 sequence reads: CTSSRWRSRGDQPQHF. DNA of the CDR3: TGCACCAGCAGCCGATGGAGGAGCCGCGGAGATCAGCCCCAGCATTTT. The chain employs TRBV1 and TRBJ1-5. TRBV1 is a listed pseudogene. The CDR3 totals 16 residues.

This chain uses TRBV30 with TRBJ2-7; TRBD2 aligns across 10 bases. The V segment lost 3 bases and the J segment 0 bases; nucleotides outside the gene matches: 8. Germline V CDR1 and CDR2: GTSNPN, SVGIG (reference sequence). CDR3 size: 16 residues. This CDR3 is CAWSLLAGPTSYEQYF. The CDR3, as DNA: TGTGCCTGGAGCCTACTAGCGGGGCCGACCTCCTACGAGCAGTACTTC.

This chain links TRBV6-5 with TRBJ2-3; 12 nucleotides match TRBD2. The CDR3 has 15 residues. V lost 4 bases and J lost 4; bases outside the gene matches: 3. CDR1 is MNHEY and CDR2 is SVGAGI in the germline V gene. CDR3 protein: CASSFLAGGPDTQYF. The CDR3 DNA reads TGTGCCAGCAGTTTCCTAGCGGGAGGGCCAGATACGCAGTATTTT.

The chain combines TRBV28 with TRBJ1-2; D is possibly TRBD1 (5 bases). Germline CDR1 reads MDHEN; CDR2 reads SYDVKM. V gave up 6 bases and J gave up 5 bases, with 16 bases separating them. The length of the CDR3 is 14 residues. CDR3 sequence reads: CASRRGGLGYGYTF. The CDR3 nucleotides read TGTGCCAGCAGGCGGGGGGGTTTGGGATATGGCTACACCTTC.

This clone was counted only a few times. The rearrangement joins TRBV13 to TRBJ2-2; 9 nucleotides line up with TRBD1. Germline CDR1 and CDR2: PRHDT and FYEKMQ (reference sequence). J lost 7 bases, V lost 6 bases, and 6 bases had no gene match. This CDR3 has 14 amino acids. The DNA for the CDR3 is TGTGCCAGCAGGGACAGGGGTTCTCGCGGGGAGCTGTTTTTT. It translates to CASRDRGSRGELFF.

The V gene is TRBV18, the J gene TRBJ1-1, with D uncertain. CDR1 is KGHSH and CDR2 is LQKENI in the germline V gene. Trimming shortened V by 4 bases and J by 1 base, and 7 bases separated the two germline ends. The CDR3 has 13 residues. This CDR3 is CASSLHGNTEAFF. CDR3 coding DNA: TGTGCCAGCTCACTCCACGGGAACACTGAAGCTTTCTTT.

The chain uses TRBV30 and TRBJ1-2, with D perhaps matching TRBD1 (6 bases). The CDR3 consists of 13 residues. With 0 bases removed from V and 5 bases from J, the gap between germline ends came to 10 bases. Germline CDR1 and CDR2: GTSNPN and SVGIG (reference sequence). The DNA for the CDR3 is TGTGCCTGGAGTGTCCCAACAGGGTATGGCTACACCTTC. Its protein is CAWSVPTGYGYTF.

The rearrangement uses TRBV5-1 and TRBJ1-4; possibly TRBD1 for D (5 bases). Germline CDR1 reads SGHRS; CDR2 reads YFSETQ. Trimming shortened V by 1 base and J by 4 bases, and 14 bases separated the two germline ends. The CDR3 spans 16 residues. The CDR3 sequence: CASSLLNTGINEKLFF. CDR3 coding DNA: TGCGCCAGCAGCTTGCTTAATACAGGCATTAATGAAAAACTGTTTTTT.

The CDR3: CASSELLPEAFF. CDR3 DNA sequence: TGTGCCAGCAGTGAGCTACTCCCTGAAGCTTTCTTT. The V call is TRBV6-1, the J call TRBJ1-1; the D is unclear. Germline CDR1 MNHNS, CDR2 SASEGT. This CDR3 has 12 residues. Trimming removed 3 bases from V and 6 bases from J, with 8 bases in between.

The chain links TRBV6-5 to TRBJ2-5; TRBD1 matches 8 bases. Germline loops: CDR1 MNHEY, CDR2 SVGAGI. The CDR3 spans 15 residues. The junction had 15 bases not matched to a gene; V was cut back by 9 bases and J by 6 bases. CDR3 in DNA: TGTGCCAGTACTAAGCAGGACAGGGAAGTAAAGACCCAGTACTTC. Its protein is CASTKQDREVKTQYF.

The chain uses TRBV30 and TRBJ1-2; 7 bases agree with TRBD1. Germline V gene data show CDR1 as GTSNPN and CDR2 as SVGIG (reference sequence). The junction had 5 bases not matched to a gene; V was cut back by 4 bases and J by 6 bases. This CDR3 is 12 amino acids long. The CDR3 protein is CAWKDRAHGYTF. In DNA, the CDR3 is TGTGCCTGGAAAGACAGGGCCCATGGCTACACCTTC.

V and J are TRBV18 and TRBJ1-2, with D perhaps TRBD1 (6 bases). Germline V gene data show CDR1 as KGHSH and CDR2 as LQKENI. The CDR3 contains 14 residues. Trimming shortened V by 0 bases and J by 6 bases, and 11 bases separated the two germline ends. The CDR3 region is CASSPPSGEDGYTF. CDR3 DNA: TGTGCCAGCTCACCACCGTCAGGGGAAGATGGCTACACCTTC.

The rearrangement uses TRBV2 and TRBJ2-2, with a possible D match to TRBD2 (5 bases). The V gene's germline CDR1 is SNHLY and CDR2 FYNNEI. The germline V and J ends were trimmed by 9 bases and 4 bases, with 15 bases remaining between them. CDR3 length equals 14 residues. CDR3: CASEGDPVTGELFF. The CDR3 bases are TGTGCCAGTGAGGGCGACCCAGTCACCGGGGAGCTGTTTTTT.

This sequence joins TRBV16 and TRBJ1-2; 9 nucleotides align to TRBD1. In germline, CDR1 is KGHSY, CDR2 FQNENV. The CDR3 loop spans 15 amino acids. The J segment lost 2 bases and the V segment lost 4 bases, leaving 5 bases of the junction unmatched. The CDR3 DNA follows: TGTGCCAGCAGCCCGGGACAGGGTCAGAACTATGGCTACACCTTC. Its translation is CASSPGQGQNYGYTF.

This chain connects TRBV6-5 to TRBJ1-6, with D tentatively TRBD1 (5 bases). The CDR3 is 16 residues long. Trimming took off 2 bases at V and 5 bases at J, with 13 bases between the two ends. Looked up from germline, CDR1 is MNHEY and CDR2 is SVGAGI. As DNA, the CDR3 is TGTGCCAGCAGTTACGCGGGGCCGGGGAATAATTCACCCCTCCACTTT. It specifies CASSYAGPGNNSPLHF.

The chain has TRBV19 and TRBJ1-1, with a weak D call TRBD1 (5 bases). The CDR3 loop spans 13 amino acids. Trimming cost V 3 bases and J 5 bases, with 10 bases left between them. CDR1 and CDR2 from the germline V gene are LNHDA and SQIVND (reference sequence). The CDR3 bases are TGTGCCAGTAGTATGGGGGGGAATACTGAAGCTTTCTTT. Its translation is CASSMGGNTEAFF.

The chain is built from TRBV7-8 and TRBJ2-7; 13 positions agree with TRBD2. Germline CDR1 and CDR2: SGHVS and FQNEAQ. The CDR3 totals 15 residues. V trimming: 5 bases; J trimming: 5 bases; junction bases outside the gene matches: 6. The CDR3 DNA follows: TGTGCCAGCAGCCCCGGACTAGCGGGAGTGGACGAGCAGTACTTC. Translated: CASSPGLAGVDEQYF.

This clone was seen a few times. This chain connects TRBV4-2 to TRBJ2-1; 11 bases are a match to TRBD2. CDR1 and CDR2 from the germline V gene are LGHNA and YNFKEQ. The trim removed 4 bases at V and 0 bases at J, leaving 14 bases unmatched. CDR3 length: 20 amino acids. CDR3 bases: TGTGCCAGCAGCCCCGTGCTAGCGGGAGGCCTAACGAGCTCCTACAATGAGCAGTTCTTC. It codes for CASSPVLAGGLTSSYNEQFF.

CDR3 nucleotides: TGTGCCAGCAGTTACTCGGCAGGGGGTTTCACAGATACGCAGTATTTT. This encodes CASSYSAGGFTDTQYF. The genes are TRBV6-6 and TRBJ2-3; 7 bases are a match to TRBD1. Germline trimming cut 0 bases from V and 2 bases from J; bases unmatched to any gene: 5. This CDR3 comprises 16 residues. Per the germline V gene, CDR1 is MNHNY and CDR2 is SVGAGI (reference sequence).

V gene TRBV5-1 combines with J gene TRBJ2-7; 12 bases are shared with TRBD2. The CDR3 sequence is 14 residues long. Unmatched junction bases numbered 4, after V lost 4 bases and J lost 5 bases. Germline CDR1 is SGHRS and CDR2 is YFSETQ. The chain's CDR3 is CASSPLAGGNEQYF. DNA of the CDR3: TGCGCCAGCAGCCCTCTAGCGGGAGGGAACGAGCAGTACTTC.

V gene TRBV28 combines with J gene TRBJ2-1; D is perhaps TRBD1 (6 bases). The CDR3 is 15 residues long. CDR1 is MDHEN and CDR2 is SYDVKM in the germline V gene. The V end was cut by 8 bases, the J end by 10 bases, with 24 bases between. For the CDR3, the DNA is TGTGCCAGCCAGGGACACCTCTACACCAACCTAGAGCAGTTCTTC. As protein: CASQGHLYTNLEQFF.

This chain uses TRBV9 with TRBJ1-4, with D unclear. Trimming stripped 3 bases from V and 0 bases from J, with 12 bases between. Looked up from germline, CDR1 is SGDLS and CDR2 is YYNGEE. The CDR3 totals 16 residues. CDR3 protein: CASSEGRTTTNEKLFF. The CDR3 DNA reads TGTGCCAGCAGCGAGGGTAGGACTACAACTAATGAAAAACTGTTTTTT.

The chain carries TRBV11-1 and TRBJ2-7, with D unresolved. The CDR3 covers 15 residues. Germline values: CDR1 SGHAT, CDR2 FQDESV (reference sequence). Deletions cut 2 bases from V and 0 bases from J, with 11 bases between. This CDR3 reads CASSLHGQLSYEQYF. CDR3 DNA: TGTGCCAGCAGCTTACATGGGCAGCTCTCCTACGAGCAGTACTTC.